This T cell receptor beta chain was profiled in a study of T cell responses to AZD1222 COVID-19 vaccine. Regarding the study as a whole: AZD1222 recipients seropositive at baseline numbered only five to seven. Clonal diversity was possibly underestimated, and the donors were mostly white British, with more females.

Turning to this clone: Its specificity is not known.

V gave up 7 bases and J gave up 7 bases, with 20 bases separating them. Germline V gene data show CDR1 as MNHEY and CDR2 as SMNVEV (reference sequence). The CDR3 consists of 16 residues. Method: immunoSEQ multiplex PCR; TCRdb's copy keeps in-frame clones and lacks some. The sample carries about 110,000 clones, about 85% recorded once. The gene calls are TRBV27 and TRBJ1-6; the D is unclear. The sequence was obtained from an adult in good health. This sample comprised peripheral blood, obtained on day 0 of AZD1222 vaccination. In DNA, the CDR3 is TGTGCCAGCAAACGTGGTCGGAACCCACGGAATTCACCCCTCCACTTT. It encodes CASKRGRNPRNSPLHF.